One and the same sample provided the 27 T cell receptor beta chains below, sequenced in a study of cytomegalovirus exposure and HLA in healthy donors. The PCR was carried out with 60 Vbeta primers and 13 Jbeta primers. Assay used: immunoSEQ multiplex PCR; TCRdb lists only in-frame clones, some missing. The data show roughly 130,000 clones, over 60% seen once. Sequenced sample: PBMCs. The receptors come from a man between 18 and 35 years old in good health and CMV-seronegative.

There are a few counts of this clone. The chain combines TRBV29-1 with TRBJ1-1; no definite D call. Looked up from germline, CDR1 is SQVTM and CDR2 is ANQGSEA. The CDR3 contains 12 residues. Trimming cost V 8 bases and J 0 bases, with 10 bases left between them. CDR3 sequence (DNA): TGCAGCTTCCGGGTTATGAACACTGAAGCTTTCTTT. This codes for CSFRVMNTEAFF. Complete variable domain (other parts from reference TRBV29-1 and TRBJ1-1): SAVISQKPSRDICQRGTSLTIQCQVDSQVTMMFWYRQQPGQSLTLIATANQGSEATYESGFVIDKFPISRPNLTFSTLTVSNMSPEDSSIYLCSFRVMNTEAFFGQGTRLTVV.

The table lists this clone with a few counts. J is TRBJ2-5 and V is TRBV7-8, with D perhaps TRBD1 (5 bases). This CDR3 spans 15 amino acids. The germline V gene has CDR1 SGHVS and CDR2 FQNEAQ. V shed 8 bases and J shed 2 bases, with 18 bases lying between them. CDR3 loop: CASLNFQGYQETQYF. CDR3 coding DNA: TGTGCCAGCTTGAATTTTCAGGGCTATCAAGAGACCCAGTACTTC.

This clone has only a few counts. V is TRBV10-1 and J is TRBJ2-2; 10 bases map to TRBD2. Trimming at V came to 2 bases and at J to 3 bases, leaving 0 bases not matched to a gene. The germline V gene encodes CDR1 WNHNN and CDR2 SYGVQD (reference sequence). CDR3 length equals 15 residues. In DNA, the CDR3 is TGCGCCAGCAGTGAGGGGACTAGCGACACCGGGGAGCTGTTTTTT. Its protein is CASSEGTSDTGELFF.

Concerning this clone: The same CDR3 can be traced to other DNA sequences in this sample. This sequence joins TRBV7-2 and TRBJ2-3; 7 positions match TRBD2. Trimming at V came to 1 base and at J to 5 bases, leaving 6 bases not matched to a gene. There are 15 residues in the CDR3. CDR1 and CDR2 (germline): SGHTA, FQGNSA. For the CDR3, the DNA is TGTGCCAGCAGCTTAGTGGCGGGAGCAGGAGATACGCAGTATTTT. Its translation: CASSLVAGAGDTQYF. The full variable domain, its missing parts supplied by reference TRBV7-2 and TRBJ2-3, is GAGVSQSPSNKVTEKGKDVELRCDPISGHTALYWYRQSLGQGLEFLIYFQGNSAPDKSGLPSDRFSAERTGGSVSTLTIQRTQQEDSAVYLCASSLVAGAGDTQYFGPGTRLTVL.

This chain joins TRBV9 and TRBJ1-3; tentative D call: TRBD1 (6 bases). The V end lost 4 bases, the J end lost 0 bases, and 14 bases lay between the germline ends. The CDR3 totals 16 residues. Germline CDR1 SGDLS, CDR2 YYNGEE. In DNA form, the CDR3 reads TGTGCCAGCAGCAGTTCGGGACACATCTCTGGAAACACCATATATTTT. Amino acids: CASSSSGHISGNTIYF.

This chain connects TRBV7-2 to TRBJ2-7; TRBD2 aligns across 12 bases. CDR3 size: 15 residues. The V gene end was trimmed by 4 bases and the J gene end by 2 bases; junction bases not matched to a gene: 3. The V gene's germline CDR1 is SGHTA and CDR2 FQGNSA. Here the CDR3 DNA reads TGTGCCAGCAGCTGGACTAGCGGGGTCACCTACGAGCAGTACTTC. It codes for CASSWTSGVTYEQYF.

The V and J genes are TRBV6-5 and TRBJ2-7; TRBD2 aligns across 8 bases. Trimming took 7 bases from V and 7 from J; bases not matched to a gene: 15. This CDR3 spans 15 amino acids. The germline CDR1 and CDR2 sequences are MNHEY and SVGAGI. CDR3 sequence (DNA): TGTGCCAGCACAGCCCCGACAGGCTCGGGGGGGGAGCAGTACTTC. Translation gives CASTAPTGSGGEQYF.

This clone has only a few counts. The CDR3 region has the DNA TGTGCCATCAGTGAAAGGGGGGGCACTGAAGCTTTCTTT. Translated, it gives CAISERGGTEAFF. The chain is built from TRBV10-3 and TRBJ1-1; tentatively, D is TRBD1 (6 bases). This CDR3 is built from 13 residues. Germline-derived CDR1 and CDR2 are ENHRY and SYGVKD. Trimming removed 3 bases from V and 4 bases from J, with 9 bases in between.

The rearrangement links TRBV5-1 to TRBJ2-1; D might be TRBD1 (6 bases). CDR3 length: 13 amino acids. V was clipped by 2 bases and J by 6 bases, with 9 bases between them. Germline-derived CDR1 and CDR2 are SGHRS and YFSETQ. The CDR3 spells CASSFGQFNEQFF. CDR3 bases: TGCGCCAGCAGCTTCGGACAGTTCAATGAGCAGTTCTTC.

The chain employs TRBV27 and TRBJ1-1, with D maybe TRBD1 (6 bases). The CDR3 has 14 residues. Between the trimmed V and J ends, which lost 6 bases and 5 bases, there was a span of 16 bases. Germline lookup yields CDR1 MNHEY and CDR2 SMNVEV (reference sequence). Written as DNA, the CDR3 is TGTGCCAGCAGGAGGGGGTTGGATGCGACTGAAGCTTTCTTT. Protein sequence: CASRRGLDATEAFF.

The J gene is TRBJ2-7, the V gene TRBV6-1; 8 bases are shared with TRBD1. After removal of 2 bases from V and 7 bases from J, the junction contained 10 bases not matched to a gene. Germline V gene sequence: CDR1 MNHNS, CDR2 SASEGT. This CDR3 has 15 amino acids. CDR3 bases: TGTGCCAGCAGTGAAATGAGGCAGGGGGCGAAAGAGCAGTACTTC. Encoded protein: CASSEMRQGAKEQYF.

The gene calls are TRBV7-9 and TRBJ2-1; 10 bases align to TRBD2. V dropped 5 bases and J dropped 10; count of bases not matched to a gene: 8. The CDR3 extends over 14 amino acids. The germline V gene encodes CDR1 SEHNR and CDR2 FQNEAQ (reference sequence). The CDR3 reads CASSGLLAGIEQFF. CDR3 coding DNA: TGTGCCAGCAGCGGGCTACTAGCGGGGATAGAGCAGTTCTTC.

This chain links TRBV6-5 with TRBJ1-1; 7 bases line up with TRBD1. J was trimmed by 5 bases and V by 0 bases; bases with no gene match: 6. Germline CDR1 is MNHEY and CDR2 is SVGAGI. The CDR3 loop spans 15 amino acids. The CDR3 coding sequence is TGTGCCAGCAGTTACTCAAGACAGGGTTTGACTGAAGCTTTCTTT. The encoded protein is CASSYSRQGLTEAFF.

CDR3 DNA: TGTGCCAGCAGTTACTCGGCCCGCTCCTACGAGCAGTACTTC. Translating it yields CASSYSARSYEQYF. This chain links TRBV6-5 with TRBJ2-7, with D unclear. This CDR3 is 14 amino acids long. The germline V and J ends were trimmed by 0 bases and 0 bases, with 6 bases remaining between them. Germline V gene sequence: CDR1 MNHEY, CDR2 SVGAGI.

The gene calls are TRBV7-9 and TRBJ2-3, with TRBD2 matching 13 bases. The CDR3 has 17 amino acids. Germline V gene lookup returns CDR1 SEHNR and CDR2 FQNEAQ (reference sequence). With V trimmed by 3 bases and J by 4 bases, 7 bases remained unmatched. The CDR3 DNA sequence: TGTGCCAGCAGCTTTTGGACTAGCGGGAGAGGGGCAGATACGCAGTATTTT. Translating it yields CASSFWTSGRGADTQYF.

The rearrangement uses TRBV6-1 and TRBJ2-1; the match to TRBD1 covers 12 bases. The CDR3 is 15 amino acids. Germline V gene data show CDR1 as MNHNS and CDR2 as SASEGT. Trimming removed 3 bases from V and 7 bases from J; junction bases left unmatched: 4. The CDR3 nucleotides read TGTGCCAGCAGTGACGGGACAGGGGGCAGGAATGAGCAGTTCTTC. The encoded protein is CASSDGTGGRNEQFF.

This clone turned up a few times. The CDR3, as DNA: TGTGCCAGCAGCCAATCGCTAACAGAACCAGAAGCTTTCTTT. This sequence encodes CASSQSLTEPEAFF. The rearrangement links TRBV16 to TRBJ1-1, with D unresolved. This CDR3 has 14 residues. The germline V gene has CDR1 KGHSY and CDR2 FQNENV. V dropped 0 bases and J dropped 8 bases, with 13 bases sitting between them.

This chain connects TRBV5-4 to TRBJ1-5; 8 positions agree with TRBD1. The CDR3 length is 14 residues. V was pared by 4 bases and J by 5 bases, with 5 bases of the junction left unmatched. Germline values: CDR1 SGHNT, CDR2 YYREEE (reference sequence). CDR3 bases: TGTGCCAGCAGCCTACAGGGGGGGGATCAGCCCCAGCATTTT. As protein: CASSLQGGDQPQHF.

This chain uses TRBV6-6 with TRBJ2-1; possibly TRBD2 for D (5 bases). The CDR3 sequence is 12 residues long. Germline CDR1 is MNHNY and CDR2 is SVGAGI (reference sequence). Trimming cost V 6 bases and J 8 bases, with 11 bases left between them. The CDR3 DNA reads TGTGCCAGCAGCCCTGGGAGTGATGAGCAGTTCTTC. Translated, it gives CASSPGSDEQFF.

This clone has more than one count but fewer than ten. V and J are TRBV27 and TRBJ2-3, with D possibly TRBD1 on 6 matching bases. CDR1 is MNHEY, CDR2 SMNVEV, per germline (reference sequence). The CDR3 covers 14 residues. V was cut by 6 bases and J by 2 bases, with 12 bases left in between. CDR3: CASRRGQYTDTQYF. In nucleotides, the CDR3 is TGTGCCAGCAGACGGGGACAATACACAGATACGCAGTATTTT.

DNA of the CDR3: TGTGCCAGCAGTGAATCCCTGGACAGATTCTCACCCCTCCACTTT. Protein sequence: CASSESLDRFSPLHF. V is TRBV25-1 and J is TRBJ1-6; TRBD1 is a possible D gene (6 bases). Germline loops: CDR1 MGHDK, CDR2 SYGVNS. The CDR3 has 15 residues. V gave up 1 base and J gave up 10 bases, with 14 bases separating them.

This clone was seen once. DNA of the CDR3: TGCAGTTCGGGGGCTAGCGGGAGTTTTTTTCAGGGCCGGGTTATCAATGAGCAGTTCTTC. Translated: CSSGASGSFFQGRVINEQFF. The chain recombines TRBV29-1 with TRBJ2-1, with 10 bases that match TRBD2. This CDR3 is 20 amino acids long. CDR1 and CDR2 from the germline V gene are SQVTM and ANQGSEA.

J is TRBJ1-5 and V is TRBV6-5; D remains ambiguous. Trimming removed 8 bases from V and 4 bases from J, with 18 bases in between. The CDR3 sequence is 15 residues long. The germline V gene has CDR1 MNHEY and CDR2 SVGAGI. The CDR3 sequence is CASGRRGIGNQPQHF. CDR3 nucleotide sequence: TGTGCCAGCGGCCGGCGGGGTATTGGGAATCAGCCCCAGCATTTT.

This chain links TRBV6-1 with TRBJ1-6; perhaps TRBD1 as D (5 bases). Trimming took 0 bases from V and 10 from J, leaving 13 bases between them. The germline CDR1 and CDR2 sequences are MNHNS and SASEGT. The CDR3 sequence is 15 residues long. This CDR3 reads CASSEALGVPSPLHF. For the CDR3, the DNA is TGTGCCAGCAGTGAAGCATTAGGGGTTCCGTCACCCCTCCACTTT.

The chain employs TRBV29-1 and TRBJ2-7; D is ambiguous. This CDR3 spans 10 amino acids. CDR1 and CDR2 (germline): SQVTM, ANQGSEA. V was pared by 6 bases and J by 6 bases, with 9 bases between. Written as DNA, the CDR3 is TGCAGCGTCGCGGATGCCGAGCAGTACTTC. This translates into CSVADAEQYF.

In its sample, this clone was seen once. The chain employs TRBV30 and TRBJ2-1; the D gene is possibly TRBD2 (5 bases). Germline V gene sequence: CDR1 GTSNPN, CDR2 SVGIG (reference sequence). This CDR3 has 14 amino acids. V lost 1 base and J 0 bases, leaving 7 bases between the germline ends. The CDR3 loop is CAWSGGSSYNEQFF. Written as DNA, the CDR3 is TGTGCCTGGAGTGGTGGGAGCTCCTACAATGAGCAGTTCTTC.

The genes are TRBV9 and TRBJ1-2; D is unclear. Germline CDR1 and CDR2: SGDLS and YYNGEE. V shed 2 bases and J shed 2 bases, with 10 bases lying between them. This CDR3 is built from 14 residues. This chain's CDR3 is CASSVGSRNYGYTF. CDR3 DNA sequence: TGTGCCAGCAGCGTCGGTTCTCGGAACTATGGCTACACCTTC. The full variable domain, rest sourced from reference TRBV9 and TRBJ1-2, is DSGVTQTPKHLITATGQRVTLRCSPRSGDLSVYWYQQSLDQGLQFLIQYYNGEERAKGNILERFSAQQFPDLHSELNLSSLELGDSALYFCASSVGSRNYGYTFGSGTRLTVV.